The 20 T cell receptor beta chains below were found in one sample sequenced in a study of cytomegalovirus exposure and HLA in healthy donors. This PCR relied on a set of 60 Vbeta primers and 13 Jbeta primers. Clones were read by immunoSEQ multiplex PCR, and TCRdb kept only the in-frame ones, dropping some. The repertoire holds 90,000 to 130,000 clones, with over 60% as singletons. The sample comprised PBMCs. The source is a woman aged 55-69 years in good health and CMV-seropositive.

The J gene is TRBJ2-1, the V gene TRBV6-1; D is unresolved. The CDR3 length is 15 residues. Germline lookup yields CDR1 MNHNS and CDR2 SASEGT. With 5 bases removed from V and 1 base from J, the gap between germline ends came to 12 bases. The CDR3 spells CASSLQTTSYNEQFF. CDR3 coding DNA: TGTGCCAGCAGTCTTCAGACAACGTCCTACAATGAGCAGTTCTTC.

The rearrangement links TRBV4-2 to TRBJ2-7; 7 bases are a match to TRBD2. The CDR3 runs 16 residues. V lost 1 base to trimming and J lost 2 bases; unmatched junction nucleotides: 8. CDR1 and CDR2 (germline): LGHNA, YNFKEQ. The CDR3 nucleotides are TGTGCCAGCAGCCAAGTTGGCCTAGCGGACCCCTACGAGCAGTACTTC. Protein: CASSQVGLADPYEQYF.

V and J are TRBV6-6 and TRBJ1-1; no definite D call. CDR1 MNHNY and CDR2 SVGAGI come from the germline V gene (reference sequence). The CDR3 length is 13 residues. V lost 5 bases and J 0 bases, leaving 7 bases between the germline ends. CDR3 sequence reads: CASSHSMNTEAFF. The CDR3, as DNA: TGTGCCAGCAGTCATTCCATGAACACTGAAGCTTTCTTT.

In this sample, this clone turned up a few times. The rearrangement joins TRBV27 to TRBJ2-7, with D possibly being TRBD1 (5 bases). Germline V gene sequence: CDR1 MNHEY, CDR2 SMNVEV (reference sequence). V was clipped by 6 bases and J by 0 bases, with 9 bases between them. The CDR3 spans 13 residues. The CDR3 sequence is CASRQGSSYEQYF. The CDR3 coding sequence is TGTGCCAGCAGGCAGGGAAGCTCCTACGAGCAGTACTTC.

This clone has just a few counts. The chain has TRBV4-1 and TRBJ2-7; 11 bases agree with TRBD2. The CDR3 is made up of 16 amino acids. The J segment lost 4 bases and the V segment lost 1 base, leaving 6 bases of the junction unmatched. Germline CDR1 is MGHRA and CDR2 is YSYEKL. CDR3 protein: CASSQGLAGSMYEQYF. As DNA, the CDR3 is TGCGCCAGCAGCCAAGGACTAGCGGGATCCATGTACGAGCAGTACTTC.

The chain links TRBV15 to TRBJ2-1; perhaps TRBD1 as D (5 bases). The germline gives CDR1 LNHNV, CDR2 YYDKDF (reference sequence). Trimming stripped 5 bases from V and 8 bases from J, with 19 bases between. This CDR3 contains 15 residues. The CDR3 here is CATSLDTGPVDEQFF. The CDR3 nucleotides read TGTGCCACCAGCCTGGACACAGGACCCGTTGATGAGCAGTTCTTC.

The chain carries TRBV5-4 and TRBJ2-1; 9 bases map to TRBD1. This CDR3 has 15 amino acids. Germline assignment: CDR1 SGHNT and CDR2 YYREEE (reference sequence). Germline trimming cut 4 bases from V and 2 bases from J; bases unmatched to any gene: 4. The chain's CDR3 is CASSHGTGPYNEQFF. The CDR3 bases are TGTGCCAGCAGCCATGGGACAGGGCCCTACAATGAGCAGTTCTTC.

Worth noting for this clone: The junction and the germline gene differ at one end; a read error may be behind it. The V gene is TRBV7-9, the J gene TRBJ1-2, with D possibly TRBD1 on 5 matching bases. Germline V gene lookup returns CDR1 SEHNR and CDR2 FQNEAQ (reference sequence). This CDR3 has 14 amino acids. CDR3 DNA sequence: TGTTCCAGCAGCCCTTCGGGGGTCGAGGATGGCTACACCTTC. It specifies CSSSPSGVEDGYTF.

In this sample, this clone turned up once. The chain is built from TRBV7-6 and TRBJ1-5; D is unresolved. The CDR3 contains 13 residues. In germline, CDR1 is SGHVS, CDR2 FNYEAQ. V lost 1 base to trimming and J lost 7 bases, with 8 bases between them. CDR3 coding DNA: TGTGCCAGCAGCTTAGAAGAGAGGCAGCCCCAGCATTTT. It is translated as CASSLEERQPQHF.

The chain links TRBV10-1 to TRBJ1-3, with 7 positions matching TRBD1. Germline assignment: CDR1 WNHNN and CDR2 SYGVQD (reference sequence). The CDR3 has 15 residues. V lost 7 bases, J lost 2 bases, and 8 bases stayed unmatched. CDR3 bases: TGCGCCAGCAAGAGAGGGGGCTTCCCTGGAAACACCATATATTTT. Translated, it gives CASKRGGFPGNTIYF.

This sequence joins TRBV11-1 and TRBJ2-7, with D perhaps TRBD1 (5 bases). V dropped 5 bases and J dropped 5 bases, with 16 bases sitting between them. The CDR3 has 14 amino acids. The germline V gene encodes CDR1 SGHAT and CDR2 FQDESV (reference sequence). Written as DNA, the CDR3 is TGTGCCAGCAGCATAAAGGGCCAGGGCGACGAGCAGTACTTC. Translating it yields CASSIKGQGDEQYF.

The chain is built from TRBV19 and TRBJ2-1; 9 nucleotides align to TRBD1. V dropped 4 bases and J dropped 16; count of bases not matched to a gene: 8. Germline CDR1 LNHDA, CDR2 SQIVND (reference sequence). The CDR3 runs to 12 residues. CDR3 sequence reads: CASSTWTGVGFF. CDR3 coding DNA: TGTGCCAGTAGTACCTGGACAGGGGTTGGCTTCTTC. The whole variable domain, remainder taken from reference TRBV19 and TRBJ2-1, is DGGITQSPKYLFRKEGQNVTLSCEQNLNHDAMYWYRQDPGQGLRLIYYSQIVNDFQKGDIAEGYSVSREKKESFPLTVTSAQKNPTAFYLCASSTWTGVGFFGPGTRLTVL.

The CDR3 here is CASSDPAGGSTGELFF. DNA of the CDR3: TGTGCCAGCAGTGACCCTGCGGGAGGCAGCACCGGGGAGCTGTTTTTT. This rearrangement joins TRBV25-1 to TRBJ2-2; 8 bases align to TRBD2. The CDR3 is made up of 16 amino acids. V was clipped by 3 bases and J by 4 bases; unmatched bases: 7. Germline V gene lookup returns CDR1 MGHDK and CDR2 SYGVNS.

The gene calls are TRBV18 and TRBJ2-7, with 13 bases fitting TRBD2. The CDR3 runs to 16 residues. CDR1 is KGHSH and CDR2 is LQKENI in the germline V gene. V gave up 4 bases and J gave up 7 bases; unmatched junction bases: 10. CDR3 sequence: CASSRRGLAGVGEQYF. DNA for the CDR3: TGTGCCAGCTCACGCCGCGGACTAGCGGGAGTGGGAGAGCAGTACTTC.

The rearrangement links TRBV7-3 to TRBJ2-3; TRBD2 agrees at 10 bases. Germline CDR1 and CDR2: SGHTA and FQGTGA. The CDR3 covers 20 residues. With V trimmed by 5 bases and J by 6 bases, 23 bases remained unmatched. The CDR3 bases are TGTGCCAGCAGCCCCCGGGGTAGCGGGAGGCAACAAACCAACCGGGATACGCAGTATTTT. Translated: CASSPRGSGRQQTNRDTQYF.

This chain uses TRBV18 with TRBJ2-7; 7 bases line up with TRBD2. J lost 2 bases, V lost 3 bases, and 4 bases had no gene match. Germline V gene lookup returns CDR1 KGHSH and CDR2 LQKENI. The CDR3 is made up of 14 amino acids. CDR3 coding DNA: TGTGCCAGCTCACCGAACGGGAGGACCTACGAGCAGTACTTC. This translates into CASSPNGRTYEQYF.

V and J are TRBV4-1 and TRBJ2-7, with 9 bases fitting TRBD2. Germline assignment: CDR1 MGHRA and CDR2 YSYEKL. This CDR3 contains 15 residues. Unmatched junction bases numbered 4, after V lost 2 bases and J lost 2 bases. The CDR3 spells CASSQIAGVPYEQYF. CDR3 nucleotides: TGCGCCAGCAGCCAAATAGCGGGAGTTCCCTACGAGCAGTACTTC.

V gene TRBV29-1 combines with J gene TRBJ1-3, with a possible D match to TRBD1 (5 bases). The V end lost 6 bases, the J end lost 6 bases, and 9 bases lay between the germline ends. Germline values: CDR1 SQVTM, CDR2 ANQGSEA. This CDR3 comprises 11 residues. The DNA for the CDR3 is TGCAGCGTGATGACAGCAAACACCATATATTTT. Protein product: CSVMTANTIYF.

This clone has just a few counts. CDR3 protein: CASSPGGFSYTEAFF. CDR3 nucleotides: TGCGCCAGCAGCCCGGGGGGGTTTTCGTACACTGAAGCTTTCTTT. J is TRBJ1-1 and V is TRBV5-1, with a tentative D call TRBD1 (5 bases). Deletions cut 4 bases from V and 3 bases from J, with 16 bases between. Germline assignment: CDR1 SGHRS and CDR2 YFSETQ. The CDR3 covers 15 residues.

The J gene is TRBJ2-5, the V gene TRBV28, with 7 bases identical to TRBD2. Unmatched junction bases numbered 4, after V lost 1 base and J lost 2 bases. This CDR3 region has 15 residues. Germline lookup yields CDR1 MDHEN and CDR2 SYDVKM. The CDR3 DNA is TGTGCCAGCAGTTTATCTGTGGGGGGGCAAGAGACCCAGTACTTC. It codes for CASSLSVGGQETQYF.